A selection of T cell receptor beta chains follows, all from one sample in a study of shared clonotypes between healthy human individuals. Profiled with immunoSEQ multiplex PCR; TCRdb holds only in-frame clones, not every one. Of some 2,400,000 clones in the sample, approximately 96% were seen once. The specimen sequenced was naive CD4+ T cells sorted from blood. These receptors all come from a young man in good health. Both conserved end residues are part of each CDR3. Clone sizes are given selectively: once, few, many, or a class where the clone is expanded.

>TRBJ1-5|18|NA|TRBV7-2
CASSLGPLGQGQNQPQHF
>TRBJ2-5|15|NA|TRBV7-7
CASSGGTGLQETQYF
>TRBJ2-5|16|NA|TRBV28
CASKERPGGRRETQYF
>TRBJ1-1|15|NA|TRBV6-1
CASSEALFLNTEAFF
>TRBJ1-1|12|once|TRBV5-1
CASSSITTGAFF
>TRBJ1-2|13|NA|TRBV6-5
CATSDLPNYGYTF
>TRBJ1-6|14|NA|TRBV6-1
CASSELGYNSPLHF
>TRBJ2-6|17|NA|TRBV9
CASSLSGDSSGANVLTF
>TRBJ2-7|14|NA|TRBV19
CASSVRGPNYEQYF
>TRBJ1-2|14|NA|TRBV19
CASSIWEANYGYTF
>TRBJ2-7|13|NA|TRBV29-1
CSVEDRSGNEQYF
>TRBJ1-2|15|NA|TRBV15
CATSTFYAANYGYTF
>TRBJ2-7|11|NA|TRBV20-1
CSALAGYEQYF
>TRBJ1-3|16|NA|TRBV18
CASSPATGRTGNTIYF
>TRBJ2-2|16|NA|TRBV5-1
CASSLAGGGGTGELFF
>TRBJ1-6|16|NA|TRBV2
CASSALGRGGNSPLHF
>TRBJ1-6|15|NA|TRBV5-1
CASSWREGQDSPLHF